What follows are 8 T cell receptor beta chains derived from one specimen sequenced in a study of CD8 T cells in Susac syndrome. A quantity of about 0.5 to 1 ug RNA underwent reverse transcription using random hexamers. MiXCR was run by TCRdb on the immunoSEQ multiplex PCR reads, yielding one entry per CDR3 protein. Of 65,000 to 90,000 distinct CDR3 sequences in the sample, roughly 94% were seen once. The sequenced sample was CD8+ T cells from PBMCs. The receptor source for this set is a human donor with multiple sclerosis.

The chain has TRBV7-2 and TRBJ1-4, with a tentative D call TRBD1 (5 bases). The CDR3 is 17 residues long. V gave up 1 base and J gave up 6 bases, with 18 bases separating them. Germline V gene sequence: CDR1 SGHTA, CDR2 FQGNSA. The CDR3 region is CASSLVLTAIGHEKLFF. The CDR3, as DNA: TGTGCCAGCAGCTTAGTGTTGACAGCGATAGGGCATGAAAAACTGTTTTTT.

The rearrangement joins TRBV27 to TRBJ1-5; maybe TRBD1 (5 bases). The V gene lost 3 bases and the J gene lost 5 bases, with 11 bases spanning the gap. The germline V gene has CDR1 MNHEY and CDR2 SMNVEV (reference sequence). CDR3 length: 14 residues. The CDR3 DNA reads TGTGCCAGCAGTTTGATTGGGGCGGATCAGCCCCAGCATTTT. Protein: CASSLIGADQPQHF.

The chain combines TRBV7-8 with TRBJ1-5; 9 nucleotides line up with TRBD1. The germline V gene has CDR1 SGHVS and CDR2 FQNEAQ. The CDR3 contains 15 residues. With 5 bases clipped from V and 1 base from J, the junction kept 3 bases outside the gene matches. For the CDR3, the DNA is TGTGCCAGCAGCAAGACAGGGGGAAGCAATCAGCCCCAGCATTTT. This gives the protein CASSKTGGSNQPQHF.

The chain recombines TRBV20-1 with TRBJ2-7, with D hard to call. Trimming removed 3 bases from V and 1 base from J, with 13 bases in between. This CDR3 has 14 residues. CDR1 is DFQATT, CDR2 SNEGSKA, per germline (reference sequence). CDR3 sequence reads: CSASTSYLSYEQYF. CDR3 in DNA: TGCAGTGCTAGTACCAGCTATCTTTCCTACGAGCAGTACTTC.

The chain couples TRBV27 to TRBJ1-4; the match to TRBD1 covers 8 bases. V lost 2 bases, J lost 11 bases, and 10 bases stayed unmatched. CDR3 size: 15 residues. Germline-derived CDR1 and CDR2 are MNHEY and SMNVEV (reference sequence). The CDR3 DNA sequence: TGTGCCAGCAGTTTACACGGACAGGGAGCTGGCAAACTGTTTTTT. This encodes CASSLHGQGAGKLFF.

J is TRBJ2-7 and V is TRBV29-1; unclear D gene. Germline CDR1 reads SQVTM; CDR2 reads ANQGSEA. The V and J ends lost 5 bases and 6 bases respectively, with 8 bases between them. The CDR3 covers 10 residues. DNA of the CDR3: TGCAGCGTTATCTGGGTCGAGCAGTACTTC. Residues: CSVIWVEQYF.

This chain uses TRBV7-9 with TRBJ2-7, with a tentative D call TRBD2 (7 bases). The germline gives CDR1 SEHNR, CDR2 FQNEAQ (reference sequence). Trimming took 4 bases from V and 2 from J, leaving 15 bases between them. The CDR3 totals 15 residues. The CDR3 reads CASSSPEGGAYEQYF. CDR3 coding DNA: TGTGCCAGCAGCTCCCCGGAAGGGGGGGCCTACGAGCAGTACTTC.

The chain combines TRBV7-9 with TRBJ2-3; unclear D gene. V was shortened by 4 bases and J by 8 bases, with 16 bases between the two germline ends. The CDR3 spans 14 residues. CDR1 SEHNR and CDR2 FQNEAQ come from the germline V gene (reference sequence). The CDR3 region is CASSSDLYRPTQYF. The CDR3 DNA is TGTGCCAGCAGCTCCGACCTATACCGACCTACGCAGTATTTT.